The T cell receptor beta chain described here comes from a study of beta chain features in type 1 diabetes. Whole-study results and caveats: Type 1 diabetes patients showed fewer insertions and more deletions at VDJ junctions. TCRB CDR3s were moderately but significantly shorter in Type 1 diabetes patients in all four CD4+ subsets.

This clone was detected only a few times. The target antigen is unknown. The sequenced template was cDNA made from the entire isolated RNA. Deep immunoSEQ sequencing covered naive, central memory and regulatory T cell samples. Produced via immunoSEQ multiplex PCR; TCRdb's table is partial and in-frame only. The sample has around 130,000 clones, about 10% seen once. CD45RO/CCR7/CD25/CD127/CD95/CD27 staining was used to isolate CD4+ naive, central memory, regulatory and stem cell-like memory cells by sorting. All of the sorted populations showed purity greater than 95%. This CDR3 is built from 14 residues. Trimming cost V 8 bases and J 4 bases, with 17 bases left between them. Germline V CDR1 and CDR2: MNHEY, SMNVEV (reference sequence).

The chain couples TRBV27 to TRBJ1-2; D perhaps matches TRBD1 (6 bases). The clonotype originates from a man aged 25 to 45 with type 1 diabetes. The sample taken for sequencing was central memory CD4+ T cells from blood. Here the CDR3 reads CASGWDIGSYGYTF. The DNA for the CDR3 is TGTGCCAGCGGCTGGGACATCGGCAGCTATGGCTACACCTTC.